This T cell receptor (beta chain) was sequenced for a study of blood T cells in healthy people across ages. Whole-study results and caveats: Across samples, TCR beta diversity tracked strongly with naive T cell percentage.

A minimum of 6 million PBMCs was isolated per sample. Together with a sample-barcoded 5' primer, a J-beta primer mix was included in a second PCR lasting about 7 to 11 cycles. TCRdb recomputed calls from the 5' RACE reads with MiXCR, one row per CDR3 protein. The data show about 1.1 million distinct CDR3 sequences, with 35% to 40% seen just once and 10% to 15% held by the top ten. Germline V gene lookup returns CDR1 DFQATT and CDR2 SNEGSKA (reference sequence). The V end was cut by 5 bases, the J end by 5 bases, with 15 bases between. The CDR3 extends over 13 amino acids. Details on this clonotype: Its specificity is unknown. The CDR3 carries no conserved terminal phenylalanine or tryptophan, so it likely arises from a read error.

The V gene is TRBV20-1, the J gene TRBJ2-5, with a tentative D call TRBD1 (6 bases). Material for sequencing was blood. The sequence came from a young man in good health. The CDR3 sequence is CSAQEVQGETQYV. The CDR3 bases are TGCAGTGCTCAGGAGGTACAGGGTGAGACCCAGTACGTC.